The 20 T cell receptor beta chains given below trace back to one sample, sequenced in a study of cytomegalovirus exposure and HLA in healthy donors. PCR used 60 Vbeta primers and 13 Jbeta primers. Produced via immunoSEQ multiplex PCR; TCRdb's table is partial and in-frame only. This table has some 150,000 clones, 75% to 80% appearing once. The sequenced sample consisted of PBMCs. Source of these receptors: a woman aged 25 to 39 in good health and CMV-seronegative.

The chain joins TRBV15 to TRBJ1-1; possibly TRBD1 for D (6 bases). V dropped 0 bases and J dropped 3 bases, with 8 bases sitting between them. Germline assignment: CDR1 LNHNV and CDR2 YYDKDF (reference sequence). The CDR3 extends over 14 amino acids. The CDR3 coding sequence is TGTGCCACCAGCAGAGAACAGGGTTACACTGAAGCTTTCTTT. This sequence encodes CATSREQGYTEAFF.

On this clone: This sample also contains other DNA sequences that code for the same CDR3. V and J are TRBV7-9 and TRBJ2-5; 8 bases agree with TRBD2. V gave up 4 bases and J gave up 1 base; unmatched junction bases: 2. The germline V gene has CDR1 SEHNR and CDR2 FQNEAQ (reference sequence). This CDR3 has 14 amino acids. CDR3 sequence (DNA): TGTGCCAGCAGCTCACTAGCGGTCCAAGAGACCCAGTACTTC. It specifies CASSSLAVQETQYF.

The chain carries TRBV9 and TRBJ1-1; tentative D call: TRBD1 (6 bases). Germline V gene lookup returns CDR1 SGDLS and CDR2 YYNGEE. This CDR3 is 16 amino acids long. Deletions cut 1 base from V and 0 bases from J, with 13 bases between. CDR3 amino acids: CASSVSTGLLNTEAFF. The CDR3 nucleotides are TGTGCCAGCAGCGTAAGCACAGGGCTATTGAACACTGAAGCTTTCTTT.

This clone came up a few times. This chain connects TRBV29-1 to TRBJ2-1, with 9 bases that match TRBD1. CDR3 length: 14 amino acids. The germline CDR1 and CDR2 sequences are SQVTM and ANQGSEA. After removal of 6 bases from V and 1 base from J, the junction contained 4 bases not matched to a gene. DNA of the CDR3: TGCAGCGTCTTCGACAGGGGGTCCTACAATGAGCAGTTCTTC. As protein: CSVFDRGSYNEQFF.

The rearrangement uses TRBV19 and TRBJ1-2; 7 bases map to TRBD1. This CDR3 has 15 residues. Looked up from germline, CDR1 is LNHDA and CDR2 is SQIVND (reference sequence). V dropped 4 bases and J dropped 4; count of bases not matched to a gene: 9. The CDR3 DNA reads as TGTGCCAGTAGTACTCCGGGACAGACTTTCTATGGCTACACCTTC. It is translated as CASSTPGQTFYGYTF. Drawing the rest from reference TRBV19 and TRBJ1-2, the complete variable domain is DGGITQSPKYLFRKEGQNVTLSCEQNLNHDAMYWYRQDPGQGLRLIYYSQIVNDFQKGDIAEGYSVSREKKESFPLTVTSAQKNPTAFYLCASSTPGQTFYGYTFGSGTRLTVV.

The genes are TRBV6-5 and TRBJ1-5, with 7 bases identical to TRBD1. The CDR3 is 15 amino acids. Looked up from germline, CDR1 is MNHEY and CDR2 is SVGAGI. The V and J ends lost 5 bases and 1 base, in that order; junction bases with no gene match: 5. Here the CDR3 DNA reads TGTGCCAGCAGTCCGACAGGGCGCAGCAATCAGCCCCAGCATTTT. The encoded protein is CASSPTGRSNQPQHF.

The chain has TRBV11-2 and TRBJ2-7; tentatively, D is TRBD1 (5 bases). From germline, CDR1 is SGHAT and CDR2 FQNNGV. V lost 6 bases and J 13 bases, leaving 16 bases between the germline ends. This CDR3 comprises 11 residues. Here the CDR3 reads CASRVEDTLYF. The CDR3 DNA sequence: TGTGCCAGCAGGGTTGAGGACACCCTCTACTTC.

The chain recombines TRBV5-6 with TRBJ1-5, with a weak D call TRBD1 (5 bases). The germline CDR1 and CDR2 sequences are SGHDT and YYEEEE. The length of the CDR3 is 15 residues. Trimming removed 4 bases from V and 4 bases from J, with 15 bases in between. In nucleotides, the CDR3 is TGTGCCAGCAGCGCGTATAAGGGGAGGAATCAGCCCCAGCATTTT. Protein product: CASSAYKGRNQPQHF.

The gene calls are TRBV7-2 and TRBJ1-5; 9 bases match TRBD1. CDR1 SGHTA and CDR2 FQGNSA come from the germline V gene. Trimming cost V 1 base and J 3 bases; bases outside gene matches: 4. This CDR3 spans 16 amino acids. The CDR3 DNA reads as TGTGCCAGCAGCTTAGGGACAGGGGTCCTCAATCAGCCCCAGCATTTT. This codes for CASSLGTGVLNQPQHF. Full variable domain (outside the CDR3, taken from reference TRBV7-2 and TRBJ1-5): GAGVSQSPSNKVTEKGKDVELRCDPISGHTALYWYRQSLGQGLEFLIYFQGNSAPDKSGLPSDRFSAERTGGSVSTLTIQRTQQEDSAVYLCASSLGTGVLNQPQHFGDGTRLSIL.

V is TRBV2 and J is TRBJ2-1; D might be TRBD2 (5 bases). Germline V CDR1 and CDR2: SNHLY, FYNNEI. The V and J ends lost 5 bases and 4 bases respectively, with 15 bases between them. CDR3 size: 15 residues. The CDR3 here is CASSSGGPNYNEQFF. DNA of the CDR3: TGTGCCAGCAGTTCCGGCGGGCCTAATTACAATGAGCAGTTCTTC.

This clone came up a few times. The chain links TRBV6-5 to TRBJ1-2; 10 nucleotides match TRBD1. Germline trimming cut 0 bases from V and 2 bases from J; bases unmatched to any gene: 0. Germline CDR1 is MNHEY and CDR2 is SVGAGI. CDR3 length: 15 residues. The CDR3 bases are TGTGCCAGCAGTTACTCGGGACAGGGGAACTATGGCTACACCTTC. Amino acids: CASSYSGQGNYGYTF.

The rearrangement links TRBV7-8 to TRBJ2-7; perhaps TRBD2 as D (5 bases). The V gene's germline CDR1 is SGHVS and CDR2 FQNEAQ. V lost 2 bases, J lost 2 bases, and 10 bases lay in between. The CDR3 has 14 residues. The CDR3 loop reads CASSLSGSTYEQYF. The DNA for the CDR3 is TGTGCCAGCAGCTTAAGCGGATCTACCTACGAGCAGTACTTC. The whole variable domain, remainder taken from reference TRBV7-8 and TRBJ2-7, is GAGVSQSPRYKVAKRGQDVALRCDPISGHVSLFWYQQALGQGPEFLTYFQNEAQLDKSGLPSDRFFAERPEGSVSTLKIQRTQQEDSAVYLCASSLSGSTYEQYFGPGTRLTVT.

This chain connects TRBV19 to TRBJ1-4; 7 bases align to TRBD1. The CDR3 is made up of 13 amino acids. V shed 6 bases and J 8 bases; nucleotides not matched to a gene: 6. Germline CDR1 LNHDA, CDR2 SQIVND (reference sequence). The chain's CDR3 is CASRPDRREKLFF. The CDR3 region has the DNA TGTGCCAGTAGACCGGACAGGAGGGAAAAACTGTTTTTT.

The chain joins TRBV5-6 to TRBJ1-5; a possible D gene is TRBD1 (5 bases). Per germline, CDR1 SGHDT and CDR2 YYEEEE. The CDR3 loop spans 17 amino acids. Trimming cost V 2 bases and J 2 bases, with 17 bases left between them. CDR3 in amino acids: CASSFREGALGNQPQHF. The CDR3 DNA is TGTGCCAGCAGCTTTCGTGAAGGGGCGTTGGGCAATCAGCCCCAGCATTTT. The entire variable domain, with the rest obtained from reference TRBV5-6 and TRBJ1-5, is as follows: DAGVTQSPTHLIKTRGQQVTLRCSPKSGHDTVSWYQQALGQGPQFIFQYYEEEERQRGNFPDRFSGHQFPNYSSELNVNALLLGDSALYLCASSFREGALGNQPQHFGDGTRLSIL.

The chain carries TRBV9 and TRBJ2-4, with a possible D match to TRBD2 (6 bases). Germline loops: CDR1 SGDLS, CDR2 YYNGEE. V lost 4 bases and J 0 bases, leaving 14 bases between the germline ends. The CDR3 runs 16 residues. The CDR3 is CASSPPGVLAKNIQYF. CDR3 nucleotide sequence: TGTGCCAGCAGCCCCCCGGGGGTGCTAGCCAAAAACATTCAGTACTTC. Looking up the rest from reference TRBV9 and TRBJ2-4 gives the full variable domain: DSGVTQTPKHLITATGQRVTLRCSPRSGDLSVYWYQQSLDQGLQFLIQYYNGEERAKGNILERFSAQQFPDLHSELNLSSLELGDSALYFCASSPPGVLAKNIQYFGAGTRLSVL.

The V call is TRBV11-3, the J call TRBJ2-2, with a weak D call TRBD2 (5 bases). This CDR3 has 14 amino acids. V lost 2 bases, J lost 6 bases, and 10 bases lay in between. The germline V gene has CDR1 SGHNT and CDR2 YENEEA. In DNA form, the CDR3 reads TGTGCCAGCAGCTTAATGGTCGGGGCCGGGGAGCTGTTTTTT. Translating it yields CASSLMVGAGELFF.

In nucleotides, the CDR3 is TGCGCCAGCAGCCTCGGGACAGCGGGGGTGGATGAAAAACTGTTTTTT. This translates into CASSLGTAGVDEKLFF. This rearrangement joins TRBV4-1 to TRBJ1-4, with 7 bases fitting TRBD1. The V and J ends lost 4 bases and 6 bases, in that order; junction bases with no gene match: 11. The CDR3 runs to 16 residues. CDR1 and CDR2 from the germline V gene are MGHRA and YSYEKL.

The chain employs TRBV5-1 and TRBJ2-6; a weak D match, TRBD1 (5 bases). V was trimmed by 1 base and J by 0 bases, leaving 11 bases between them. This CDR3 contains 17 residues. Germline loops: CDR1 SGHRS, CDR2 YFSETQ. CDR3 sequence: CASSLLAQGSGANVLTF. CDR3 coding DNA: TGCGCCAGCAGCTTGTTAGCCCAGGGCTCTGGGGCCAACGTCCTGACTTTC.

This clone was counted a single time. This rearrangement joins TRBV30 to TRBJ2-4, with D perhaps matching TRBD2 (6 bases). CDR1 is GTSNPN and CDR2 is SVGIG in the germline V gene (reference sequence). The CDR3 contains 14 residues. The V end was cut by 4 bases, the J end by 2 bases, with 12 bases between. In DNA form, the CDR3 reads TGTGCCTGGACCCCCGGCGGGACCAAAAACATTCAGTACTTC. Residues: CAWTPGGTKNIQYF.

This clone was seen a single time. The rearrangement joins TRBV4-1 to TRBJ1-2; 10 bases line up with TRBD1. From germline, CDR1 is MGHRA and CDR2 YSYEKL. The CDR3 sequence is 18 residues long. The V and J ends lost 4 bases and 2 bases, in that order; junction bases with no gene match: 13. The CDR3 bases are TGCGCCAGCAGCCGGATAGGGACAGGGGCAAATGGAAACTATGGCTACACCTTC. This translates into CASSRIGTGANGNYGYTF.